A single sample is the source of the 19 T cell receptor beta chains below, sequenced in a study of Graves' ophthalmopathy and Graves' hyperthyroidism. Using RNA transcripts, the TCR beta CDR3 regions were amplified. Investigators did first-round RT-PCR with HTBI primers, then second-round multiplex PCR. MiXCR was run by TCRdb on the multiplex PCR reads, yielding one entry per CDR3 protein. The data contain about 600,000 distinct CDR3 sequences, under 45% of them singletons. Sequencing input: peripheral blood or thyroid tissue (not recorded which). All receptors derive from an adult man with Graves' hyperthyroidism.

This clonotype was counted at least ten times. The chain links TRBV12-3 or TRBV12-4 to TRBJ2-7; D gene unclear. V was pared by 1 base and J by 4 bases, with 14 bases between. This CDR3 region has 15 residues. CDR3 DNA sequence: TGTGCCAGCAGTTTAGGAGGTGGTAGGCGATACGAGCAGTACTTC. Translating it yields CASSLGGGRRYEQYF.

The rearrangement links TRBV7-8 to TRBJ1-6; 7 nucleotides match TRBD1. Looked up from germline, CDR1 is SGHVS and CDR2 is FQNEAQ. Trimming took 11 bases from V and 0 from J; bases not matched to a gene: 7. The CDR3 is 15 amino acids. CDR3 amino acids: CAWTRDSSYNSPLHF. CDR3 sequence (DNA): TGTGCCTGGACAAGGGACAGCTCCTATAATTCACCCCTCCACTTT.

This clonotype was picked up a small number of times. The rearrangement uses TRBV2 and TRBJ2-7, with unresolved D. CDR1 and CDR2 (germline): SNHLY, FYNNEI. The CDR3 sequence is 14 residues long. Between the trimmed V and J ends, which lost 8 bases and 0 bases, there was a span of 14 bases. CDR3 in amino acids: CASSPVPRSYEQYF. CDR3 nucleotide sequence: TGTGCCAGCTCACCCGTACCACGCTCCTACGAGCAGTACTTC.

The V gene is TRBV7-9, the J gene TRBJ1-4; 10 bases fit TRBD1. Trimming took 5 bases from V and 6 from J; bases not matched to a gene: 6. This CDR3 is built from 15 residues. Per germline, CDR1 SEHNR and CDR2 FQNEAQ (reference sequence). The CDR3 nucleotides are TGTGCCAGCAGCCCTAAGACAGGGGGCTATGAAAAACTGTTTTTT. Protein: CASSPKTGGYEKLFF.

This clonotype has more than one count but fewer than ten. The V and J genes are TRBV5-4 and TRBJ2-2; D possibly matches TRBD1 or TRBD2 (7 bases each). Germline-derived CDR1 and CDR2 are SGHNT and YYREEE (reference sequence). The CDR3 is 15 residues long. V shed 1 base and J shed 5 bases, with 12 bases lying between them. CDR3 DNA: TGTGCCAGCAGCTTGAGGGAGGGGGCTACCGGGGAGCTGTTTTTT. It codes for CASSLREGATGELFF.

This clonotype was detected ten times or more. This chain joins TRBV7-6 and TRBJ1-2; the D is unclear. CDR1 and CDR2 (germline): SGHVS, FNYEAQ. Trimming removed 4 bases at V and 2 bases at J, with 11 bases between. The CDR3 consists of 14 residues. Here the CDR3 reads CASSSLRENYGYTF. CDR3 nucleotides: TGTGCCAGCAGCTCCCTGAGGGAAAACTATGGCTACACCTTC.

This clonotype was detected many times. This chain joins TRBV7-2 and TRBJ2-2; D is undetermined. V dropped 2 bases and J dropped 5 bases, with 6 bases sitting between them. The germline V gene has CDR1 SGHTA and CDR2 FQGNSA. The CDR3 consists of 13 residues. The CDR3 loop reads CASSLTETGELFF. As DNA, the CDR3 is TGTGCCAGCAGCTTAACCGAGACCGGGGAGCTGTTTTTT.

The table lists this clonotype with many counts. V is TRBV5-1 and J is TRBJ2-2; no clear D. Trimming took off 2 bases at V and 3 bases at J, with 11 bases between the two ends. CDR3 length equals 15 residues. Germline CDR1 SGHRS, CDR2 YFSETQ. CDR3 nucleotide sequence: TGCGCCAGCAGCTTAGAAGGTCGGGACACCGGGGAGCTGTTTTTT. Translated, it gives CASSLEGRDTGELFF.

The rearrangement uses TRBV7-3 and TRBJ2-7; unclear D gene. The DNA end lines up better with TRBJ2-1; the J call may be wrong. Germline V gives CDR1 SGHTA, CDR2 FQGTGA. The CDR3 has 15 amino acids. As DNA, the CDR3 is TGTGCCAGCAGCTTAATTTGGGCCTCGTACAATGAGCAGTTCTTC. It specifies CASSLIWASYNEQFF.

This clonotype was seen many times. The V call is TRBV7-8, the J call TRBJ2-7; tentative D call: TRBD1 (5 bases). Germline V gives CDR1 SGHVS, CDR2 FQNEAQ. The length of the CDR3 is 16 residues. V shed 5 bases and J shed 2 bases, with 19 bases lying between them. The CDR3, as DNA: TGTGCCAGCAGCCCCTCCCGTCTAGGGGCTCCCTACGAGCAGTACTTC. This translates into CASSPSRLGAPYEQYF.

This rearrangement joins TRBV20-1 to TRBJ2-3; D gene unclear. The germline V gene has CDR1 DFQATT and CDR2 SNEGSKA (reference sequence). This CDR3 region has 15 residues. The germline V and J ends were trimmed by 6 bases and 0 bases, with 16 bases remaining between them. The CDR3 bases are TGCAGTGCCTCTATCTCCTCCGGGAGCACAGATACGCAGTATTTT. This encodes CSASISSGSTDTQYF.

This clonotype was detected ten times or more. The rearrangement links TRBV5-8 to TRBJ2-7, with 7 bases matching TRBD2. The CDR3 is 13 residues long. Per the germline V gene, CDR1 is SGHTS and CDR2 is YDEGEE. J lost 6 bases, V lost 4 bases, and 7 bases had no gene match. The CDR3: CASSMGGISEQYF. The CDR3, as DNA: TGTGCCAGCAGCATGGGAGGGATATCCGAGCAGTACTTC.

This chain uses TRBV7-9 with TRBJ2-7; TRBD1 matches 10 bases. The V segment lost 9 bases and the J segment 1 base; nucleotides outside the gene matches: 6. CDR3 length: 14 amino acids. Looked up from germline, CDR1 is SEHNR and CDR2 is FQNEAQ (reference sequence). The CDR3 sequence is CASTLGQGSYEQYF. In DNA, the CDR3 is TGTGCCAGTACCCTGGGACAGGGGTCCTACGAGCAGTACTTC.

The chain couples TRBV6-2 or TRBV6-3 to TRBJ1-4; D is uncertain. V was shortened by 0 bases and J by 0 bases, with 14 bases between the two germline ends. Germline-derived CDR1 and CDR2 are MNHEY and SVGEGT. The CDR3 totals 18 residues. DNA of the CDR3: TGTGCCAGCAGTTACTCGACGTCAGCTCGGGCAACTAATGAAAAACTGTTTTTT. This translates into CASSYSTSARATNEKLFF.

This clonotype was seen many times. V is TRBV25-1 and J is TRBJ1-2; TRBD1 matches 7 bases. V was clipped by 6 bases and J by 4 bases; unmatched bases: 11. The CDR3 spans 15 residues. CDR1 is MGHDK and CDR2 is SYGVNS in the germline V gene. The CDR3 loop is CASSPRPTGFYGYTF. The DNA for the CDR3 is TGTGCCAGCAGCCCCCGCCCGACAGGGTTCTATGGCTACACCTTC.

With respect to this clonotype: It may be a read error: a sequence one base away is much more abundant. This CDR3 fails to terminate in the conserved phenylalanine or tryptophan, so it likely reflects a read error. The rearrangement uses TRBV2 and TRBJ1-6; no clear D. The germline V gene encodes CDR1 SNHLY and CDR2 FYNNEI. The CDR3 spans 13 residues. V was trimmed by 3 bases and J by 4 bases, leaving 4 bases between them. CDR3 sequence reads: CASSDKYNSPLHL. CDR3 in DNA: TGTGCCAGCAGTGACAAGTATAATTCACCCCTCCACCTT.

This rearrangement joins TRBV7-2 to TRBJ2-7, with 8 nucleotides matching TRBD2. The J call may not be correct, given that the DNA end is closer to TRBJ2-1. The CDR3 is 16 amino acids. CDR1 is SGHTA, CDR2 FQGNSA, per germline. The chain's CDR3 is CASSLEGGTRRTEQFF. The DNA of the CDR3 is TGTGCCAGCAGCTTAGAGGGCGGGACTAGGCGTACGGAGCAGTTCTTC.

There are many counts of this clonotype. V is TRBV7-9 and J is TRBJ1-4; 9 bases are a match to TRBD1. Per the germline V gene, CDR1 is SEHNR and CDR2 is FQNEAQ (reference sequence). V shed 3 bases and J 8 bases; nucleotides not matched to a gene: 10. The CDR3 loop spans 16 amino acids. CDR3 nucleotides: TGTGCCAGCAGCTTGGAGTCGGGACAGGGTTGGGAAAAACTGTTTTTT. It specifies CASSLESGQGWEKLFF. The variable domain in full, completed from reference TRBV7-9 and TRBJ1-4, reads DTGVSQNPRHKITKRGQNVTFRCDPISEHNRLYWYRQTLGQGPEFLTYFQNEAQLEKSRLLSDRFSAERPKGSFSTLEIQRTEQGDSAMYLCASSLESGQGWEKLFFGSGTQLSVL.

At least ten counts were recorded for this clonotype. V is TRBV12-3 or TRBV12-4 and J is TRBJ2-5; 8 bases are shared with TRBD1. Trimming cost V 5 bases and J 5 bases; bases outside gene matches: 13. CDR3 size: 16 residues. Here the CDR3 DNA reads TGTGCCAGCAGTCTCGGACAGGGAGGATTGTGGGAGACCCAGTACTTC. It yields the protein CASSLGQGGLWETQYF.